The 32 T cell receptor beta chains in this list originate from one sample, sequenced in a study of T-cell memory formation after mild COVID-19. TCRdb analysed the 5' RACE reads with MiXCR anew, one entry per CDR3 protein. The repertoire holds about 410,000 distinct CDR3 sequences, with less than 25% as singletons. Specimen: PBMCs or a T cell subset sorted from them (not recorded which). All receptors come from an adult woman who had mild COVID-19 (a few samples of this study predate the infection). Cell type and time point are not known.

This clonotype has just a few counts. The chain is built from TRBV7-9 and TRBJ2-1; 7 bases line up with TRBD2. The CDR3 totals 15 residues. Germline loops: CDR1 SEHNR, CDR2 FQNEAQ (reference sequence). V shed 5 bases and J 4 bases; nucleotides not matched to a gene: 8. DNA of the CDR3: TGTGCCAGCAGCCGCCCGGGGGGACGATACAATGAGCAGTTCTTC. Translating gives CASSRPGGRYNEQFF.

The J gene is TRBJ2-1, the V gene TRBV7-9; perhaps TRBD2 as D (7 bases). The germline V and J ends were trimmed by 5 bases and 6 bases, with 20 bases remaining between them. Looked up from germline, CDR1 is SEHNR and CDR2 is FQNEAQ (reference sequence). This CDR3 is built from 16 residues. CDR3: CASSIVGGALVNEQFF. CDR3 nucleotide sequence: TGTGCCAGCAGCATCGTGGGGGGGGCGTTAGTCAATGAGCAGTTCTTC.

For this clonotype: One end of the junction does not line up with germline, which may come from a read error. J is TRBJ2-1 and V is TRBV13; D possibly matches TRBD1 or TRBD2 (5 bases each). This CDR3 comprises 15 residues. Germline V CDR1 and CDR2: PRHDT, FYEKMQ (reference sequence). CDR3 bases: TGTGCCAGCAGCTTAGCGGGACCATCTAACAATGAGCAGTTCTTT. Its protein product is CASSLAGPSNNEQFF.

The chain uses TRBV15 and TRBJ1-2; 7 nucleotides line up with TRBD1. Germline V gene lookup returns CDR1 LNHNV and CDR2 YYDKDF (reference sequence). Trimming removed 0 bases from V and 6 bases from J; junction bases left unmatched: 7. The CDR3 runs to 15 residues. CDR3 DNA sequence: TGTGCCACCAGCAGAGATTCGGTGCAGGGGGATGGCTACACCTTC. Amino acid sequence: CATSRDSVQGDGYTF.

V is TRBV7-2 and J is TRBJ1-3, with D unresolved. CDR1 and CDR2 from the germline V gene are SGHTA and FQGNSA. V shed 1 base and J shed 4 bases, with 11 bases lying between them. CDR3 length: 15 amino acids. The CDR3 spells CASSLDPVSGNTIYF. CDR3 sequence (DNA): TGTGCCAGCAGCTTAGATCCCGTTTCCGGAAACACCATATATTTT. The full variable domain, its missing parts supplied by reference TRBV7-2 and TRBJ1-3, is GAGVSQSPSNKVTEKGKDVELRCDPISGHTALYWYRQSLGQGLEFLIYFQGNSAPDKSGLPSDRFSAERTGGSVSTLTIQRTQQEDSAVYLCASSLDPVSGNTIYFGEGSWLTVV.

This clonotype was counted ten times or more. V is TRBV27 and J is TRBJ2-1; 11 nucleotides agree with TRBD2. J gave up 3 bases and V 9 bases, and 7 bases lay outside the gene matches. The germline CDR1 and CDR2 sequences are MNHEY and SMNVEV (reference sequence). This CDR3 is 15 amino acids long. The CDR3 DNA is TGTGCCAGTCATAGCGGGGGGGCTCGCTACAATGAGCAGTTCTTC. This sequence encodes CASHSGGARYNEQFF.

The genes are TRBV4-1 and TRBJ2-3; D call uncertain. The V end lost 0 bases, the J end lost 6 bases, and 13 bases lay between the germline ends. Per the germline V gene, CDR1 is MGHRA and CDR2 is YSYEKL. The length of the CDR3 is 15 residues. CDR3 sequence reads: CASSQDGLGQDTQYF. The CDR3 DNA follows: TGCGCCAGCAGCCAAGATGGGCTAGGTCAGGATACGCAGTATTTT.

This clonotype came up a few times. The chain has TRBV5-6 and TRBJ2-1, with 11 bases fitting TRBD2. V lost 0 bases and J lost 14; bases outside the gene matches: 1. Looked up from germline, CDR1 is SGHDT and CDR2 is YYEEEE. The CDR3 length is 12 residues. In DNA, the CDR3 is TGTGCCAGCAGCTTGGTTAGCGGGGGGGAGTTCTTC. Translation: CASSLVSGGEFF.

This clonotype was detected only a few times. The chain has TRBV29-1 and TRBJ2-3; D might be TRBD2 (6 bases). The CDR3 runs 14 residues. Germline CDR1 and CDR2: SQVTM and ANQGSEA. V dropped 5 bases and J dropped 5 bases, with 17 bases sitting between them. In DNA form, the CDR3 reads TGCAGCGTTTTGGGGGGAGAAGGTGTAGATACGCAGTATTTT. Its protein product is CSVLGGEGVDTQYF.

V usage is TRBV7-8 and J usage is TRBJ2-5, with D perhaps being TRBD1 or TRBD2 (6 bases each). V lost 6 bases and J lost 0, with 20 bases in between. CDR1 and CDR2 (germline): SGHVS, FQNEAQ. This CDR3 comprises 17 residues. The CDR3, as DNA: TGTGCCAGCAGAATGAGGGCCGGGGGCTCGTACCAAGAGACCCAGTACTTC. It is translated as CASRMRAGGSYQETQYF.

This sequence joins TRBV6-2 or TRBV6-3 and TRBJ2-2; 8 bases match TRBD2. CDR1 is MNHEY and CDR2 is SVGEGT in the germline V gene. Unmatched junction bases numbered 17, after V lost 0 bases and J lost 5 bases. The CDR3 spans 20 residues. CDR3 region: CASSYSIRGAGEGRTGELFF. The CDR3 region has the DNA TGTGCCAGCAGTTACTCGATACGGGGAGCGGGAGAAGGTCGGACCGGGGAGCTGTTTTTT.

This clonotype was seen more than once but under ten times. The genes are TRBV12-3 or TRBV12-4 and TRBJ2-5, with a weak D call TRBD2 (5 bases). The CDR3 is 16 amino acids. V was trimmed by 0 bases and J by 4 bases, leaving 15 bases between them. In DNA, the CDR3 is TGTGCCAGCAGTTTAGCTGTGAGGGCAGCTGGAGAGACCCAGTACTTC. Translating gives CASSLAVRAAGETQYF.

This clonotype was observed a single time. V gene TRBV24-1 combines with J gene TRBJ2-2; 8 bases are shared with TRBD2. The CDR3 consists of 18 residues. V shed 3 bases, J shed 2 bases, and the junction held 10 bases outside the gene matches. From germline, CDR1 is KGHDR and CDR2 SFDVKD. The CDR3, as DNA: TGTGCCACCAGTGATCAATCGATTGGACTAGCTAACACCGGGGAGCTGTTTTTT. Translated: CATSDQSIGLANTGELFF.

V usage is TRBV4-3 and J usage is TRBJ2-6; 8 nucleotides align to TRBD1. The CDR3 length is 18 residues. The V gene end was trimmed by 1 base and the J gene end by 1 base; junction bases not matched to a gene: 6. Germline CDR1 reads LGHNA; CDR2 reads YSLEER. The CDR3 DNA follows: TGCGCCAGCAGCCAAGGTGGGGGACAGGTGTCTGGGGCCAACGTCCTGACTTTC. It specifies CASSQGGGQVSGANVLTF.

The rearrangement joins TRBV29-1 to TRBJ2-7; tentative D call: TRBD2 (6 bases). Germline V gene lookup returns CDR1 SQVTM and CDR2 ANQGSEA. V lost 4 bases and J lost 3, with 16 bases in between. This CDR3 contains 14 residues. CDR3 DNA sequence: TGCAGCGTTGGGGGGGTGAGGGATGGCTACGAGCAGTACTTC. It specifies CSVGGVRDGYEQYF.

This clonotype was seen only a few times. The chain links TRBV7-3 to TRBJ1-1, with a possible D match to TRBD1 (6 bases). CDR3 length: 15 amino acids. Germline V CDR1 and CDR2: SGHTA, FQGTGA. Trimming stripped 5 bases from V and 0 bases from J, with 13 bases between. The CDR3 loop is CASSRGGSLNTEAFF. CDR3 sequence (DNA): TGTGCCAGCAGCAGAGGGGGTTCCCTGAACACTGAAGCTTTCTTT.

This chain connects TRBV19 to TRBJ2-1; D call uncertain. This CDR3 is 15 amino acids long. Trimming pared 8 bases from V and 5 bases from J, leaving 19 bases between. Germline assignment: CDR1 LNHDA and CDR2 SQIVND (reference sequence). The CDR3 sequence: CASAPRVYSDNEQFF. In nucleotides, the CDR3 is TGTGCCAGTGCCCCCCGGGTTTACTCTGACAATGAGCAGTTCTTC.

CDR3 residues: CASSTQVMNTEAFF. CDR3 in DNA: TGTGCCAGTAGTACACAGGTAATGAACACTGAAGCTTTCTTT. V gene TRBV19 combines with J gene TRBJ1-1, with D maybe TRBD1 (5 bases). The V end lost 4 bases, the J end lost 0 bases, and 9 bases lay between the germline ends. The CDR3 consists of 14 residues. Germline V gives CDR1 LNHDA, CDR2 SQIVND (reference sequence).

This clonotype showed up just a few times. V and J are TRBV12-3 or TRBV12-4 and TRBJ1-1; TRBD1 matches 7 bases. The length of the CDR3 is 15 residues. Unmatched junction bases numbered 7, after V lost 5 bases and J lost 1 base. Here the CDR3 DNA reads TGTGCCAGCAGTCACAATGACAGGGCGAACACTGAAGCTTTCTTT. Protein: CASSHNDRANTEAFF.

This CDR3 reads CASSLGSDHQPQHF. CDR3 coding DNA: TGTGCCAGCAGCTTGGGATCAGACCATCAGCCCCAGCATTTT. The chain couples TRBV5-5 to TRBJ1-5; no definite D call. V lost 0 bases and J 5 bases, leaving 9 bases between the germline ends. Germline V gives CDR1 SGHKS, CDR2 YYEKEE (reference sequence). There are 14 residues in the CDR3.

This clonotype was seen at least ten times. The chain's CDR3 is CASSSGPRLGQYF. The CDR3 nucleotides read TGTGCCAGCAGCTCGGGACCCCGCCTAGGGCAGTACTTC. This chain connects TRBV7-9 to TRBJ2-7; D could derive from TRBD1 or TRBD2 (5 bases each). The CDR3 spans 13 residues. The germline V gene has CDR1 SEHNR and CDR2 FQNEAQ (reference sequence). V lost 4 bases and J 9 bases, leaving 16 bases between the germline ends.

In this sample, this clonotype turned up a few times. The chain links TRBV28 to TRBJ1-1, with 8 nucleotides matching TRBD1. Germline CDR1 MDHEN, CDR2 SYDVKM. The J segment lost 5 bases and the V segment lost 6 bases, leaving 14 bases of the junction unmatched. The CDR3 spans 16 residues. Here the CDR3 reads CASSLNQGARLTEAFF. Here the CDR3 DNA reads TGTGCCAGCAGCCTTAATCAGGGGGCGAGGCTAACTGAAGCTTTCTTT.

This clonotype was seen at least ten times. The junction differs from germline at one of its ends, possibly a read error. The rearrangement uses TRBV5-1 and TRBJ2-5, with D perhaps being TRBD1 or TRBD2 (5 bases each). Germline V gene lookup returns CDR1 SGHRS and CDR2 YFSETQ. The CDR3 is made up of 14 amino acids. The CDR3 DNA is TGTGCCAGCAGTCCTGGACTGGCAGGGGAGACCCAGTACTTC. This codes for CASSPGLAGETQYF.

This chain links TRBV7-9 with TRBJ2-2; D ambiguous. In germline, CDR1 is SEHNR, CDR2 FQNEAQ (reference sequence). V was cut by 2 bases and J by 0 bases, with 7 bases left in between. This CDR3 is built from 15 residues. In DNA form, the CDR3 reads TGTGCCAGCAGCTTATGGAACGCGAACACCGGGGAGCTGTTTTTT. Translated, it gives CASSLWNANTGELFF. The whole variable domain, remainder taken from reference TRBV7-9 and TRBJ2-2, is DTGVSQNPRHKITKRGQNVTFRCDPISEHNRLYWYRQTLGQGPEFLTYFQNEAQLEKSRLLSDRFSAERPKGSFSTLEIQRTEQGDSAMYLCASSLWNANTGELFFGEGSRLTVL.

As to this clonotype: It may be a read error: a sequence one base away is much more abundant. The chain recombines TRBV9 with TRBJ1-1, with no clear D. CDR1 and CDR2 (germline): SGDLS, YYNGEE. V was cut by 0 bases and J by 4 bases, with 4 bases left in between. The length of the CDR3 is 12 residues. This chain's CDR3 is CASSVGGTEAFF. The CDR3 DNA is TGTGCCAGCAGCGTAGGGGGCACTGAAGCTTTCTTT.

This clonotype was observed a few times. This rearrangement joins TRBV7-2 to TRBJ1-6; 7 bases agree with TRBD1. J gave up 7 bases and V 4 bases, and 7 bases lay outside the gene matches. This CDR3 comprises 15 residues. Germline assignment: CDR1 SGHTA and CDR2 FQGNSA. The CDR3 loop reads CASSSPGGVNSPLHF. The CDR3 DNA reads TGTGCCAGCAGCTCGCCAGGGGGGGTCAATTCACCCCTCCACTTT.

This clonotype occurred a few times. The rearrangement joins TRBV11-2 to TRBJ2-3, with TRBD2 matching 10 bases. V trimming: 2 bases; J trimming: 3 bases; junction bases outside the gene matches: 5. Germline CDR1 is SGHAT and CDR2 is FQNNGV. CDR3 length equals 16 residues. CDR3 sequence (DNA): TGTGCCAGCAGCTTAAGAGCGGGGGGGCTGACAGATACGCAGTATTTT. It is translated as CASSLRAGGLTDTQYF.

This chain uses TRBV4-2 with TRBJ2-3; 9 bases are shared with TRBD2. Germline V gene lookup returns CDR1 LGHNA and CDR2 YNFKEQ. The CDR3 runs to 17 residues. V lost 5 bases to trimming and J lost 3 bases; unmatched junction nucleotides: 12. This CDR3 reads CASSGGGPGLATDTQYF. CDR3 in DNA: TGTGCCAGCAGCGGCGGAGGGCCGGGACTAGCTACAGATACGCAGTATTTT.

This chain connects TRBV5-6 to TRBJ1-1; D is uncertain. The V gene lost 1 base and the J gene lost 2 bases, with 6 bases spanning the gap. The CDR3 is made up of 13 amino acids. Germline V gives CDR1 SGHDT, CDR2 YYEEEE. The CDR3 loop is CASSLRLNTEAFF. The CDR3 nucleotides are TGTGCCAGCAGCTTGAGACTAAACACTGAAGCTTTCTTT.

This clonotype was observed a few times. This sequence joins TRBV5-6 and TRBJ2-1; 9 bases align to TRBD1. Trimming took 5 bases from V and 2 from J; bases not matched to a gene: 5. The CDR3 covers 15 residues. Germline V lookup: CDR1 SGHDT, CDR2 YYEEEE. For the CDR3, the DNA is TGTGCCAGCAGACCCTGGGACAGGGCCTACAATGAGCAGTTCTTC. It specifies CASRPWDRAYNEQFF.

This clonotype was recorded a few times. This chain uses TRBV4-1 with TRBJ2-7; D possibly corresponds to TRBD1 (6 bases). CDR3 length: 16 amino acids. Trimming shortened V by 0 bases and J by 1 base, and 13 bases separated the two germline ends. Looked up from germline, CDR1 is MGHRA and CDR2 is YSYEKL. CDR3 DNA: TGCGCCAGCAGCCAAGAAACCCTCGACAGGTCCTACGAGCAGTACTTC. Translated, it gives CASSQETLDRSYEQYF.

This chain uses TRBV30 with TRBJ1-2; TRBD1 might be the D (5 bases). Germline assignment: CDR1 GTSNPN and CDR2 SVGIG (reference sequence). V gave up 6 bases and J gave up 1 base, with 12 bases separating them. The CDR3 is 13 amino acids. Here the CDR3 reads CACRDGYNYGYTF. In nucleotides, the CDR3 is TGTGCCTGCCGGGACGGCTATAACTATGGCTACACCTTC.